The source of this T cell receptor (beta chain) is a study of T cells after yellow fever vaccination. Trimming pared 4 bases from V and 2 bases from J, leaving 9 bases between. CDR1 and CDR2 from the germline V gene are MNHEY and SVGAGI. This CDR3 comprises 13 residues. Points from the study as a whole: It was the secondary response that reached its peak faster, day 5 versus 15, but it was weaker. FACS-sorted repertoires could contain abundant clonotypes contaminating from the bulk population. Post-booster repertoires contained most primary-vaccination clones again (roughly 96% CD4, about 88% CD8). The CD4 and CD8 compartments had a small share of their clonotypes in common.

TCRdb re-called the 5' RACE reads with MiXCR, one entry per CDR3 protein. Of roughly 300,000 distinct CDR3 sequences listed, about 6.9% were seen once; the top ten hold about a sixth. Notes on this clonotype: The antigen is undetermined.

The sequencing here drew on PBMCs, taken approximately 47 days after the first yellow fever vaccination. The receptor comes from a man aged 18 to 30 who received the YFV17D yellow fever vaccine. The genes are TRBV6-5 and TRBJ2-7, with TRBD2 as a possible D gene (5 bases). CDR3 residues: CASSSSSTYEQYV. The DNA for the CDR3 is TGTGCCAGCAGTTCTAGCAGTACCTACGAGCAGTACGTC.